This T cell receptor (beta chain) was found in a study of blood T cell repertoires in COVID-19. About the research overall: The United States, Italy and Spain were the sources of the acute and convalescent COVID-19 samples. PBMCs, B-cell-depleted T cells, or T cells were the source of the cDNA or gDNA that made up the material.

In the authors' methods: Estimated nucleated cell counts came from reference gene primer amplification. Only in-frame clones appear in the TCRdb table, and some are missing; sequencing was by immunoSEQ multiplex PCR. V and J calls and clone size are as listed in that table; D and trimming were resolved from the DNA. Here the sample spans 100,000 to 150,000 clones, roughly nine tenths being singletons. The sample holds one count of this clone. Germline CDR1 is LGHNT and CDR2 is FRNRAP. V gave up 6 bases and J gave up 2 bases, with 13 bases separating them. CDR3 length equals 14 residues. The sequenced material came from peripheral blood. The clonotype was recovered from a man between 45 and 60 years old with active COVID-19. The chain joins TRBV12-5 to TRBJ2-5; unclear D gene. The CDR3 is CASGPDWKQETQYF. CDR3 DNA sequence: TGTGCTAGTGGCCCAGACTGGAAACAAGAGACCCAGTACTTC. Full variable domain (outside the CDR3, taken from reference TRBV12-5 and TRBJ2-5): DARVTQTPRHKVTEMGQEVTMRCQPILGHNTVFWYRQTMMQGLELLAYFRNRAPLDDSGMPKDRFSAEMPDATLATLKIQPSEPRDSAVYFCASGPDWKQETQYFGPGTRLLVL.